This T cell receptor (beta chain) is from a study of T cell responses to AZD1222 COVID-19 vaccine. Study-wide findings and caveats: Nearly half of spike-specific TCRs reportedly target variant regions that are unmutated in the B.1.351 and B.1.1.7 variants. Spike-specific TCR breadth and depth were elevated following two AZD1222 doses. Spike as a whole was targeted by vaccine-associated CD4 TCRs, dominant at 160-218 and 743-854. Clonal diversity was possibly underestimated, and white British individuals and females predominated among donors.

TCRdb keeps only in-frame clones here, not all; method: immunoSEQ multiplex PCR. The sample records more than 85,000 clones, around 85% being singletons. As regards this clone: Its antigen is undetermined.

Per germline, CDR1 MNHEY and CDR2 SVGEGT. The CDR3 is 13 amino acids. The ends were cut back, 5 bases at V and 7 bases at J, with 15 bases in the middle. The sequence was collected from an adult in good health. The sequencing used peripheral blood, collected on day 0 of AZD1222 vaccination. The V and J genes are TRBV6-2 or TRBV6-3 and TRBJ2-7; TRBD2 might be the D (6 bases). The CDR3 region is CASSDGGSREQYF. The CDR3 DNA reads TGTGCCAGCAGTGACGGAGGGTCTCGGGAGCAGTACTTC.